A selection of T cell receptor beta chains follows, all from one sample in a study of blood T cell repertoires in COVID-19. Using immunoSEQ multiplex PCR, the repertoire was profiled, and TCRdb retains in-frame clones only, with some absent. The sample consists of about 300,000 clones, approximately 89% of them appearing once. Sequencing used peripheral blood. Receptor source: a woman in her thirties with COVID-19, enrolled during active disease. Each CDR3 is given without its conserved first and last residue. Each record gives: V gene, J gene, clone size, CDR3 protein. Where a row states a size, it is once, few, many or the class of an expanded clone; other rows omit it.

V gene: TRBV5-1; J gene: TRBJ2-3; clone size: -; CDR3 protein: ASSLGLEPSTDTQY
V gene: TRBV4-3; J gene: TRBJ2-7; clone size: few; CDR3 protein: ASSQQGGALYEQY
V gene: TRBV4-1; J gene: TRBJ1-2; clone size: -; CDR3 protein: ASRPQNRDDGYT
V gene: TRBV13; J gene: TRBJ2-1; clone size: once; CDR3 protein: ASSLGGQGYNEQF
V gene: TRBV7-3; J gene: TRBJ2-3; clone size: -; CDR3 protein: ASSYRQRGRDTQY
V gene: TRBV6-5; J gene: TRBJ1-2; clone size: -; CDR3 protein: ASWRGAHGYT
V gene: TRBV11-2; J gene: TRBJ2-2; clone size: once; CDR3 protein: ASSSPVAITGELF
V gene: TRBV18; J gene: TRBJ2-5; clone size: -; CDR3 protein: ASSPQGYGGETQY
V gene: TRBV3-1/TRBV3-2; J gene: TRBJ2-2; clone size: -; CDR3 protein: ASSQGSGTGELF
V gene: TRBV2; J gene: TRBJ1-2; clone size: -; CDR3 protein: ASGQSTNYGYT
V gene: TRBV5-1; J gene: TRBJ1-3; clone size: once; CDR3 protein: ASSSGQATGNTIY
V gene: TRBV7-2; J gene: TRBJ2-2; clone size: -; CDR3 protein: ASSFSPANTGELF
V gene: TRBV28; J gene: TRBJ2-5; clone size: -; CDR3 protein: ASSRGLRQETQY
V gene: TRBV3-1/TRBV3-2; J gene: TRBJ2-3; clone size: once; CDR3 protein: ASGGGGSTDTQY
V gene: TRBV25-1; J gene: TRBJ1-2; clone size: -; CDR3 protein: ASSAPGYAGTNSGYT
V gene: TRBV4-2; J gene: TRBJ1-4; clone size: -; CDR3 protein: ASSQGRDSNEKLF
V gene: TRBV18; J gene: TRBJ1-1; clone size: -; CDR3 protein: ASSPLNTEAF
V gene: TRBV29-1; J gene: TRBJ1-2; clone size: -; CDR3 protein: SVTGGANYGYT
V gene: TRBV2; J gene: TRBJ1-5; clone size: -; CDR3 protein: ASSGTGGFQPQH